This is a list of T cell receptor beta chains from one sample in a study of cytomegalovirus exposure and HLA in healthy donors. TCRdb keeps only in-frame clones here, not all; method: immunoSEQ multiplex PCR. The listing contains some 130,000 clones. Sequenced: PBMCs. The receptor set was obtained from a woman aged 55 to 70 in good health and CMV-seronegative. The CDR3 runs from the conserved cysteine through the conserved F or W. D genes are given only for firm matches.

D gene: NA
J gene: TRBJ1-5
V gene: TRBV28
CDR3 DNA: TGTGCCAGCAATGGGCCCGTCAATCAGCCCCAGCATTTT
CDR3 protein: CASNGPVNQPQHF

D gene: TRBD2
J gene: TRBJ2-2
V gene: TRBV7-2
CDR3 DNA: TGTGCCAGCAGCCCTCCGGGACTAGCGGGAGGAACCGGGGAGCTGTTTTTT
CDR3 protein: CASSPPGLAGGTGELFF

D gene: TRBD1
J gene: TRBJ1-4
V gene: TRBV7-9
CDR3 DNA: TGTGCCAGCAGCCGAGACAGGGGAGCTGAAAAACTGTTTTTT
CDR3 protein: CASSRDRGAEKLFF

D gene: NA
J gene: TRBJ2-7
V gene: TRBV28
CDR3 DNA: TGTGCCAGCAGTCCCTATGACTACTACGAGCAGTACTTC
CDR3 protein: CASSPYDYYEQYF

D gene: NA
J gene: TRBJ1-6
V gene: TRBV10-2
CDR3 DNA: TGCGCCAGCAGTGAGGGGGCATGGAATTCACCCCTCCACTTT
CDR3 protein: CASSEGAWNSPLHF

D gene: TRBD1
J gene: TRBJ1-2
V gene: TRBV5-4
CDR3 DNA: TGTGCCAGCAGCTTGGGGACAGGTGGCCACTATGGCTACACCTTC
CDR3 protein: CASSLGTGGHYGYTF

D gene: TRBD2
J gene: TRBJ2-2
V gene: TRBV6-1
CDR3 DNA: TGTGCCAGCAGTGACCCTGGCGGGAGGAACACCGGGGAGCTGTTTTTT
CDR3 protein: CASSDPGGRNTGELFF

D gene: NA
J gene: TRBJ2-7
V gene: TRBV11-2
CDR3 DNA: TGTGCCAGCAGCTCCCAGGGCTACGAGCAGTACTTC
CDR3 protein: CASSSQGYEQYF

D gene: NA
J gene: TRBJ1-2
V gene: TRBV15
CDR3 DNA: TGTGCCACCAGCAGAGACGCAGAGGCGGGGCAGGGCTACACCTTC
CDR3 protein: CATSRDAEAGQGYTF

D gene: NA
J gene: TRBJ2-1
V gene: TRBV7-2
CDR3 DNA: TGTGCCAGCAGCCCCCACTACGAGCAGTTCTTC
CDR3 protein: CASSPHYEQFF

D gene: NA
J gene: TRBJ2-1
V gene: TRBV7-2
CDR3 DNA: TGTGCCAGCAGCTTCCCAACAAGATCAAATGAGCAGTTCTTC
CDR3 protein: CASSFPTRSNEQFF

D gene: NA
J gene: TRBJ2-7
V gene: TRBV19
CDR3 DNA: TGTGCCAGTAGCCCACAGTACTCCTACGAGCAGTACTTC
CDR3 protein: CASSPQYSYEQYF

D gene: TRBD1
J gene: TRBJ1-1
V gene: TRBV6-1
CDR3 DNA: TGTGCCAGCACCCTTAAGACAGGGCCCGTCCCTGAAGCTTTCTTT
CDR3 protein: CASTLKTGPVPEAFF

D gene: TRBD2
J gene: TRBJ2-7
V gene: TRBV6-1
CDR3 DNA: TGTGCCAGCTTGGCGGGAGGCGTCTACGAGCAGTACTTC
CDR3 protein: CASLAGGVYEQYF

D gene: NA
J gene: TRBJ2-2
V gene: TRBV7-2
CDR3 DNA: TGTGCCAGCAGCCCCAGGGTAGGGTTTCTTAGCACCGGGGAGCTGTTTTTT
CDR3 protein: CASSPRVGFLSTGELFF

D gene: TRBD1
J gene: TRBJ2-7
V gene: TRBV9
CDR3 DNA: TGTGCCAGCAGCGTAGGGACAGGGGGCTCCTACGAGCAGTACTTC
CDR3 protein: CASSVGTGGSYEQYF

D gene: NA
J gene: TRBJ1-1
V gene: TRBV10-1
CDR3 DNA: TGCGCCAGCAGGGCGGGGGGGGGCACTGAAGCTTTCTTT
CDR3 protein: CASRAGGGTEAFF

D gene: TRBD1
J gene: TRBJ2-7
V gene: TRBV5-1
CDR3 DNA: TGCGCCAGCAGCCTATCCGGGACAGGGGTGGAGCAGTACTTC
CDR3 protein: CASSLSGTGVEQYF

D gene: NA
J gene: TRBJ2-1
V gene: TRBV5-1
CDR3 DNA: TGCGCCAGCAGTTTCATGGGACAAGACAATGAGCAGTTCTTC
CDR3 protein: CASSFMGQDNEQFF

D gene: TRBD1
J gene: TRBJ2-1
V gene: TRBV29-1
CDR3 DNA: TGCAGCGTTGAAATTGACAGGGGCAATGAGCAGTTCTTC
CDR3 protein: CSVEIDRGNEQFF

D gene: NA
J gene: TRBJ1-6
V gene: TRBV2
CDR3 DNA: TGTGCCAGCAGTGAAGTAGCGAATTCACCCCTCCACTTT
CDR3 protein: CASSEVANSPLHF

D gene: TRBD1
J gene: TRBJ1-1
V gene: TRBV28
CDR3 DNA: TGTGCCAGCACCGATCAACCAAGGGGGCCAGCTTTCTTT
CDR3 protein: CASTDQPRGPAFF

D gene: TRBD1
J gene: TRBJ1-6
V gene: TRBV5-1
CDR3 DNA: TGCGCCAGCAGCTTTCGCTCGACAGGGTTTAATTCACCCCTCCACTTT
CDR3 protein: CASSFRSTGFNSPLHF

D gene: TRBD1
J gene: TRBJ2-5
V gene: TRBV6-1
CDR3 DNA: TGTGCCAGCGCGGACAGGCAAGAGACCCAGTACTTC
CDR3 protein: CASADRQETQYF

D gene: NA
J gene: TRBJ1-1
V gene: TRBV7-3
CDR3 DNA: TGTGCCAGCAGCTTTAGCCAGGTTAGGGGGAACACTGAAGCTTTCTTT
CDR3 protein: CASSFSQVRGNTEAFF

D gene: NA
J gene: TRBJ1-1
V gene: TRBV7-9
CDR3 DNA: TGTGCCAGCAGCCCCGTTCTAGGAGTGATGAACACTGAAGCTTTCTTT
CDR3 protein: CASSPVLGVMNTEAFF

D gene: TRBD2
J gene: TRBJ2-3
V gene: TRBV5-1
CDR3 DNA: TGCGCCAGCAGCTTTAGCGGGAGGAGAGACACAGATACGCAGTATTTT
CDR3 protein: CASSFSGRRDTDTQYF

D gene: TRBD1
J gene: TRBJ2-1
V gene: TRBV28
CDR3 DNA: TGTGCCAGCTCAGGACAGGGTAACAATGAGCAGTTCTTC
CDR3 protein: CASSGQGNNEQFF

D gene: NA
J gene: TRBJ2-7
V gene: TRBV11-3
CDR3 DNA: TGTGCCAGCAGCTTGGACAATACCTACGAGCAGTACTTC
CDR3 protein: CASSLDNTYEQYF

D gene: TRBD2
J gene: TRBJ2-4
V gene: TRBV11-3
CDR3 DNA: TGTGCCAGCAGCTTCGGGGGGGTTTTAGCCAAAAACATTCAGTACTTC
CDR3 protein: CASSFGGVLAKNIQYF

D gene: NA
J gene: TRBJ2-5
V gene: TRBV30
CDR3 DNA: TGTGCCTGGAGTGTACTAAGTTCGAGGAGTCAAGAGACCCAGTACTTC
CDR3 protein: CAWSVLSSRSQETQYF

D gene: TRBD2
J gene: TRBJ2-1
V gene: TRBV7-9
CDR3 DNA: TGTGCCAGCAGCCACAGCGGGGGGTCCAATGAGCAGTTCTTC
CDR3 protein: CASSHSGGSNEQFF

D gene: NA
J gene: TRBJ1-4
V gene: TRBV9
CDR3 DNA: TGTGCCAGCAGCGCAGGAGGCAGTGAAAAACTGTTTTTT
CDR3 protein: CASSAGGSEKLFF

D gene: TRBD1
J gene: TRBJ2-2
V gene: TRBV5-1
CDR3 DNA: TGCGCCAGCAGCCTGACACCGGGACAGCAAATTACCGGGGAGCTGTTTTTT
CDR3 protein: CASSLTPGQQITGELFF

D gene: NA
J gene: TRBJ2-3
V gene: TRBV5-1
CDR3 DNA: TGCGCCAGCAGCTTGGGAAACCCACAAGATACGCAGTATTTT
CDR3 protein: CASSLGNPQDTQYF

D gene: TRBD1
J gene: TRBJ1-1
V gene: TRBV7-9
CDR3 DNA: TGTGCCAGCAGCTTATCGGGACAGGGGACCACTGAAGCTTTCTTT
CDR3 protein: CASSLSGQGTTEAFF

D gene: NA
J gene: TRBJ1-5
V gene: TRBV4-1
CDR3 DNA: TGCGCCAGCAGCCAGAGAGGGGGTGGCAATCAGCCCCAGCATTTT
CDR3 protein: CASSQRGGGNQPQHF

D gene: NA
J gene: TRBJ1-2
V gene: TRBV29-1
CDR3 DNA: TGCAGCGGAGGAGGGGAGGTGGAATATGGCTACACCTTC
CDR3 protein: CSGGGEVEYGYTF

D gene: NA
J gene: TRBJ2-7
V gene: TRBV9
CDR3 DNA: TGTGCCAGCAGCGTAGTAGCTGGCTCCTACGAGCAGTACTTC
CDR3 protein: CASSVVAGSYEQYF

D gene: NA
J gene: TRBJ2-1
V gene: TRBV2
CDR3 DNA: TGTGCCAGCAGTGAAGTTCCTTACAATGAGCAGTTCTTC
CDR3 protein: CASSEVPYNEQFF

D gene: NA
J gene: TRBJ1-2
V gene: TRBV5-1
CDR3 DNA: TGCGCCAGCAGGGCGGGGGGCTATGGCTACACCTTC
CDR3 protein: CASRAGGYGYTF